The source of this T cell receptor beta chain is a study of patients and donors after allogeneic stem cell transplantation. Using its own MiXCR run on the RT-PCR reads, TCRdb lists one record per CDR3 protein. The sample has some 960,000 distinct CDR3 sequences; roughly 18% are singletons. This clonotype was recorded a few times. This clonotype originated in a human donor who was either an allogeneic HSCT recipient or a stem cell or donor lymphocyte infusion donor (not recorded which). It is not recorded whose cells these are; they may come from a transplant donor. Sequenced: blood, either unsorted or a sorted T cell fraction (not recorded which).

CDR3 nucleotides: TGTGCCAGCAAGGCTAGCGGGCGTAATGAGCAGTTCTTC. Translating it yields CASKASGRNEQFF. V usage is TRBV27 and J usage is TRBJ2-1, with TRBD2 matching 8 bases. CDR1 and CDR2 (germline): MNHEY, SMNVEV (reference sequence). V shed 7 bases and J 7 bases; nucleotides not matched to a gene: 6. CDR3 length: 13 residues.